These T cell receptor beta chains were read from a single sample in a study of human T cells and chemical hapten exposure. MiXCR, run by TCRdb on the RACE reads, gives a single entry per CDR3 protein. The data contain 50,000 to 70,000 distinct CDR3 sequences, 5.5% to 7.5% of them singletons. The specimen sequenced was whole blood. The source of these receptors is a female donor in good health. Some clones in this sample may be carry-over from other donors' samples. The CDR3 runs from the conserved cysteine through the conserved F or W. Fields, in order: CDR3 protein, CDR3 DNA, D gene, clone size, V gene, J gene. D genes are given only for firm matches. Clone size, where shown, is once, few, many, or a class for clones that have expanded.

CDR3: CASSQPGANVLTF
DNA: TGTGCCAGCAGCCAACCTGGGGCCAACGTCCTGACTTTC
D: .
size: few
V: TRBV3-1
J: TRBJ2-6

CDR3: CSVPHRGGGTDTQYF
DNA: TGCAGCGTGCCCCATCGCGGGGGGGGCACAGATACGCAGTATTTT
D: TRBD2
size: .
V: TRBV29-1
J: TRBJ2-3

CDR3: CASSEARARYSNQPQHF
DNA: TGTGCCAGCAGTGAGGCCCGGGCCAGATATAGCAATCAGCCCCAGCATTTT
D: .
size: many
V: TRBV2
J: TRBJ1-5

CDR3: CASSENKGTEAFF
DNA: TGTGCCAGCAGTGAAAATAAAGGAACTGAAGCTTTCTTT
D: .
size: few
V: TRBV6-1
J: TRBJ1-1

CDR3: CASSQDPAGRRDEQFF
DNA: TGTGCCAGCAGCCAAGATCCTGCGGGGCGAAGAGATGAGCAGTTCTTC
D: .
size: many
V: TRBV4-2
J: TRBJ2-1

CDR3: CASKGKQGARNSPLHF
DNA: TGTGCCAGCAAAGGCAAACAGGGGGCGCGGAATTCACCCCTCCACTTT
D: TRBD1
size: many
V: TRBV25-1
J: TRBJ1-6

CDR3: CASREQGQEQYF
DNA: TGTGCCAGCAGGGAGCAGGGGCAAGAGCAGTACTTC
D: .
size: many
V: TRBV27
J: TRBJ2-7

CDR3: CATSQGREGELFF
DNA: TGTGCCACCAGCCAAGGACGTGAAGGGGAGCTGTTTTTT
D: .
size: few
V: TRBV15
J: TRBJ2-2

CDR3: CASRQLAGVPDTQYF
DNA: TGTGCCAGCAGGCAACTAGCGGGAGTCCCAGATACGCAGTATTTT
D: TRBD2
size: many
V: TRBV28
J: TRBJ2-3

CDR3: CASSEGDTPETQYF
DNA: TGTGCCAGCAGTGAAGGGGACACCCCAGAGACCCAGTACTTC
D: .
size: few
V: TRBV6-1
J: TRBJ2-5

CDR3: CASSQVLYKDNEKLFF
DNA: TGTGCCAGCAGCCAAGTCCTGTACAAGGATAATGAAAAACTGTTTTTT
D: .
size: .
V: TRBV4-2
J: TRBJ1-4

CDR3: CASSYGQGIMNTEAFF
DNA: TGTGCCAGCAGTTACGGACAGGGGATCATGAACACTGAAGCTTTCTTT
D: TRBD1
size: few
V: TRBV6-2/TRBV6-3
J: TRBJ1-1

CDR3: CSVETFRDGEQYF
DNA: TGCAGCGTTGAAACGTTCAGGGACGGCGAGCAGTACTTC
D: .
size: many
V: TRBV29-1
J: TRBJ2-7

CDR3: CAMPWVRGDQETQYF
DNA: TGTGCCATGCCCTGGGTAAGGGGCGATCAAGAGACCCAGTACTTC
D: .
size: many
V: TRBV3-2
J: TRBJ2-5

CDR3: CSASGEQGTDTQYF
DNA: TGCAGTGCTAGTGGTGAACAGGGCACAGATACGCAGTATTTT
D: .
size: few
V: TRBV20-1
J: TRBJ2-3

CDR3: CASSSRTGVPNEKLFF
DNA: TGTGCCAGCAGCTCGCGGACAGGGGTCCCGAATGAAAAACTGTTTTTT
D: TRBD1
size: many
V: TRBV7-2
J: TRBJ1-4

CDR3: CASRGLAKNIQYF
DNA: TGTGCCAGCAGGGGTTTAGCCAAAAACATTCAGTACTTC
D: .
size: many
V: TRBV2
J: TRBJ2-4

CDR3: CASSQAGGTQETQYF
DNA: TGCGCCAGCAGCCAAGCGGGGGGTACCCAAGAGACCCAGTACTTC
D: TRBD2
size: many
V: TRBV4-3
J: TRBJ2-5

CDR3: CSAPPGGPGDTQYF
DNA: TGCAGTGCTCCTCCGGGAGGGCCGGGAGATACGCAGTATTTT
D: TRBD2
size: many
V: TRBV20-1
J: TRBJ2-3

CDR3: CASSSRDTSNQPQHF
DNA: TGTGCCAGCAGCTCCCGGGACACCAGCAATCAGCCCCAGCATTTT
D: .
size: many
V: TRBV13
J: TRBJ1-5

CDR3: CASSQGQGEIF
DNA: TGCGCCAGCAGCCAAGGACAGGGGGAGATTTTT
D: TRBD1
size: many
V: TRBV4-1
J: TRBJ1-4

CDR3: CASSTDIYTQYF
DNA: TGCGCCAGCAGCACGGACATATATACGCAGTATTTT
D: .
size: many
V: TRBV5-1
J: TRBJ2-3

CDR3: CATSRGWGLTGESYEQYF
DNA: TGTGCCACCAGCAGAGGATGGGGTTTAACGGGAGAATCCTACGAGCAGTACTTC
D: .
size: .
V: TRBV15
J: TRBJ2-7

CDR3: CASSWTGRPEKLFF
DNA: TGTGCCAGCAGCTGGACCGGACGCCCCGAAAAACTGTTTTTT
D: .
size: many
V: TRBV5-6
J: TRBJ1-4

CDR3: CSARDRPSGTYEQYF
DNA: TGCAGTGCTAGAGATCGGCCTAGCGGGACCTACGAGCAGTACTTC
D: TRBD2
size: many
V: TRBV20-1
J: TRBJ2-7

CDR3: CSAVQAGPTTNEKLFF
DNA: TGCAGTGCTGTCCAAGCAGGACCTACAACTAATGAAAAACTGTTTTTT
D: .
size: many
V: TRBV20-1
J: TRBJ1-4

CDR3: CSVAKEGWENEKLFF
DNA: TGCAGCGTTGCTAAGGAGGGCTGGGAGAATGAAAAACTGTTTTTT
D: .
size: .
V: TRBV29-1
J: TRBJ1-4

CDR3: CSAVPENEQFF
DNA: TGCAGTGCTGTCCCTGAGAATGAGCAGTTCTTC
D: .
size: .
V: TRBV20-1
J: TRBJ2-1

CDR3: CSVDSDNTEAFF
DNA: TGCAGCGTTGATTCAGATAACACTGAAGCTTTCTTT
D: .
size: .
V: TRBV29-1
J: TRBJ1-1

CDR3: CASSPSTSGGTYEQYF
DNA: TGTGCCAGCTCACCATCTACTAGCGGGGGAACCTACGAGCAGTACTTC
D: TRBD2
size: many
V: TRBV18
J: TRBJ2-7

CDR3: CASSLPGQGSSYEQYF
DNA: TGTGCCAGCAGTCTCCCCGGACAGGGATCCTCCTACGAGCAGTACTTC
D: TRBD1
size: few
V: TRBV6-2/TRBV6-3
J: TRBJ2-7

CDR3: CASSLVGTGDTQYF
DNA: TGTGCCAGCAGCTTAGTTGGCACGGGAGATACGCAGTATTTT
D: .
size: many
V: TRBV7-2
J: TRBJ2-3

CDR3: CASSSGRDTGELFF
DNA: TGTGCCAGCAGTAGCGGGAGGGACACCGGGGAGCTGTTTTTT
D: TRBD2
size: many
V: TRBV6-4
J: TRBJ2-2

CDR3: CASSPGETYEQYF
DNA: TGCGCCAGCAGCCCTGGGGAAACCTACGAGCAGTACTTC
D: .
size: few
V: TRBV10-1
J: TRBJ2-7

CDR3: CASSLLGGGETQYF
DNA: TGTGCCAGCTCTCTACTGGGCGGCGGAGAGACCCAGTACTTC
D: .
size: many
V: TRBV6-2/TRBV6-3
J: TRBJ2-5

CDR3: CASSLAQGKQYF
DNA: TGTGCTAGCAGCTTAGCCCAGGGAAAGCAGTACTTC
D: .
size: few
V: TRBV7-7
J: TRBJ2-7

CDR3: CASSQSWEGAKWAKNIQYF
DNA: TGTGCCAGCAGCCAATCCTGGGAGGGGGCGAAGTGGGCCAAAAACATTCAGTACTTC
D: .
size: many
V: TRBV14
J: TRBJ2-4

CDR3: CASSTTSAWDEQFF
DNA: TGCGCCAGCTCGACGACTAGCGCCTGGGATGAGCAGTTCTTC
D: TRBD2
size: many
V: TRBV5-1
J: TRBJ2-1

CDR3: CSVVSAAYNEQFF
DNA: TGCAGCGTTGTGTCAGCGGCCTACAATGAGCAGTTCTTC
D: .
size: .
V: TRBV29-1
J: TRBJ2-1

CDR3: CASSQDIGGVSNQPQHF
DNA: TGCGCCAGCAGCCAAGATATTGGGGGGGTCAGCAATCAGCCCCAGCATTTT
D: .
size: .
V: TRBV4-1
J: TRBJ1-5

CDR3: CASSQGLAGVVEQYF
DNA: TGTGCCAGCAGCCAGGGACTAGCGGGAGTAGTCGAGCAGTACTTC
D: TRBD2
size: .
V: TRBV3-1
J: TRBJ2-7

CDR3: CSATTDSSGELFF
DNA: TGCAGCGCCACCACGGACAGCTCCGGGGAGCTGTTTTTT
D: .
size: many
V: TRBV29-1
J: TRBJ2-2

CDR3: CASSFRIYTEAFF
DNA: TGTGCCAGCAGTTTTAGGATTTACACTGAAGCTTTCTTT
D: .
size: .
V: TRBV6-5
J: TRBJ1-1

CDR3: CASSQGTSGQTDTQYF
DNA: TGTGCCAGCAGCCAAGGGACTAGCGGCCAGACAGATACGCAGTATTTT
D: TRBD2
size: few
V: TRBV4-2
J: TRBJ2-3

CDR3: CASSPVYTGTKNTEAFF
DNA: TGTGCCAGCTCACCTGTTTATACCGGGACAAAGAACACTGAAGCTTTCTTT
D: .
size: many
V: TRBV18
J: TRBJ1-1